This TCR beta chain was sequenced during a study of identical twins. General study findings and limits: High-abundance cord blood beta clonotypes had fewer insertions; memory repertoires showed none. These conclusions were based on statistical analysis (cross-sectional, not following the same donors).

With template switching, a universal primer site was added, and the cDNA carried unique molecular identifiers. MiXCR was run by TCRdb on the 5' RACE reads, yielding one entry per CDR3 protein. The repertoire has 700,000 or so distinct CDR3 sequences, approximately 21% of them found once; the top ten carry approximately 4.3%. This clonotype appeared many times. Its antigen is unidentified. The sample also formed part of further work on T cells expressing NK-cell markers. Per that study: Also leading the CD3+CD56-NKG2C+ fraction in several donors were these clonotypes.

This sequence originates from a young woman in good health. The source material was PBMCs.

The CDR3: CASSRAGSNNEQFF. The CDR3, as DNA: TGCGCCAGCAGCCGAGCGGGAAGTAACAATGAGCAGTTCTTC. The J gene is TRBJ2-1, the V gene TRBV5-1; TRBD2 aligns across 7 bases. This CDR3 has 14 residues. CDR1 SGHRS and CDR2 YFSETQ come from the germline V gene. Losses at the gene ends were 4 bases for V and 5 bases for J; bases not matched to a gene: 6.